This entry is about one T cell receptor (beta chain). Seattle patient enrollment occurred during active infection, with longitudinal follow-up thereafter. As handled by the study authors: Quantification of nucleated cells was approximated via reference gene primer amplification. Using immunoSEQ multiplex PCR, the repertoire was profiled, and TCRdb retains in-frame clones only, with some absent. The V and J calls and clone size come from that table; D and trimming were worked out from the DNA. The data hold approximately 330,000 clones, with 90% observed a single time. Trimming removed 2 bases at V and 4 bases at J, with 17 bases between. Germline V CDR1 and CDR2: SGDLS, YYNGEE. The CDR3 sequence is 16 residues long. This record belongs to a study of blood T cell repertoires in COVID-19. Across the study: COVID-19 samples collected from the United States, Italy and Spain covered acute and convalescent phases.

This sequence was found in a middle-aged woman with COVID-19, enrolled during active disease. Sequencing was done on a sample of peripheral blood. The V gene is TRBV9, the J gene TRBJ2-3; possible D gene TRBD1, 6 bases. The CDR3 here is CASSVEGEFSPDTQYF. The CDR3 DNA reads TGTGCCAGCAGCGTCGAGGGGGAGTTCTCTCCAGATACGCAGTATTTT.